One T cell receptor (beta chain) is described in this entry. This record belongs to a study of blood T cell repertoires in COVID-19. Study context: Donors in the United States, Italy and Spain gave samples during acute or convalescent COVID-19.

J was trimmed by 4 bases and V by 5 bases; bases with no gene match: 11. The CDR3 loop spans 15 amino acids. The V gene's germline CDR1 is MRHNA and CDR2 SNTAGT. Authors' processing steps: The authors estimated nucleated cell counts from reference gene primer amplification. Only in-frame clones appear in the TCRdb table, and some are missing; sequencing was by immunoSEQ multiplex PCR. For V, J and clone size, that table is used; D and trimming come from the DNA. The sample contains 390,000 or so clones, roughly 90% of which appear only once. Sequenced material: peripheral blood. This clonotype was sampled from a man between 18 and 29 years old with active or convalescent COVID-19. This chain uses TRBV6-4 with TRBJ2-7; the match to TRBD1 covers 7 bases. The CDR3: CASSPGDSNLYEQYF. CDR3 bases: TGTGCCAGCAGTCCCGGGGACAGCAATCTATACGAGCAGTACTTC.